This T cell receptor (beta chain) is from a study of CD8+ T cells in alopecia areata. The wider study: Oral tofacitinib (5 to 10 mg twice daily) was administered to treated patients.

In regard to this clone: As yet, its antigen is unknown.

RNA was extracted and reverse transcribed into cDNA as the sequencing template. Profiled with immunoSEQ multiplex PCR; TCRdb holds only in-frame clones, not every one. The table records about 180,000 clones, approximately 65% of them present only once. Germline V gene data show CDR1 as SGHRS and CDR2 as YFSETQ. CDR3 length equals 16 residues. The germline V and J ends were trimmed by 3 bases and 0 bases, with 15 bases remaining between them. Study-level findings and limits: Normal skin's resident alphabeta T cells are also sequenced in scalp samples. Clonality exceeded that of normal scalp in lesional scalp, most notably in alopecia totalis/universalis.

Here the sequenced sample was CD8+ T cells sorted from blood, taken at week 0. This rearrangement joins TRBV5-1 to TRBJ1-2, with D perhaps matching TRBD1 (5 bases). This TCR was recovered from a human donor with alopecia areata. As DNA, the CDR3 is TGCGCCAGCAGCTCGGGGGGAAAGATTACTAACTATGGCTACACCTTC. Residues: CASSSGGKITNYGYTF.